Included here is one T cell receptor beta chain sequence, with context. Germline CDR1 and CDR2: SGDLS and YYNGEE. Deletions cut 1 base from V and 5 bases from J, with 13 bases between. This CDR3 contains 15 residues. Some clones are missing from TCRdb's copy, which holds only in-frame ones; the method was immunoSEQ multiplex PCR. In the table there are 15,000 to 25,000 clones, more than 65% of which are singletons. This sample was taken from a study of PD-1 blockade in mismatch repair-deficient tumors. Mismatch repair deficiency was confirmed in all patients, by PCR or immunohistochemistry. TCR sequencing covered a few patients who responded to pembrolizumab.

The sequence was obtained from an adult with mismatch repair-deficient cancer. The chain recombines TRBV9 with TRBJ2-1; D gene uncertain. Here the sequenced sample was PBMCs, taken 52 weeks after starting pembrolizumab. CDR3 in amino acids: CASSVSVVRDNEQFF. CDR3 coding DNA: TGTGCCAGCAGCGTAAGCGTGGTAAGAGACAATGAGCAGTTCTTC.